This entry lists 18 T cell receptor beta chains sequenced from one sample in a study of human T cells and chemical hapten exposure. As to time point: patch test 1, 2 weeks after DPC sensitization. Treatment denoted: therapeutic diphenylcyclopropenone sensitization with weekly scalp DPC. TCRdb ran MiXCR on the RACE reads and lists one entry per CDR3 protein. The repertoire has 100,000 or so distinct CDR3 sequences, about 11% of them found once; the top ten carry around 3.5%. Here the sequenced sample was whole blood, taken in connection with sensitization to the hapten diphenylcyclopropenone (DPC). The receptors here all came from a woman between 40 and 50 years old with alopecia areata. Some clones in this sample may be carry-over from other donors' samples.

This clonotype was found many times. V usage is TRBV7-8 and J usage is TRBJ2-5, with D possibly matching TRBD1 (6 bases). Trimming removed 0 bases from V and 1 base from J, with 9 bases in between. Per the germline V gene, CDR1 is SGHVS and CDR2 is FQNEAQ. The CDR3 runs 15 residues. The CDR3 coding sequence is TGTGCCAGCAGCTTAGCTGGGACAACCCAAGAGACCCAGTACTTC. Its protein product is CASSLAGTTQETQYF.

There are many counts of this clonotype. The chain combines TRBV6-2 or TRBV6-3 with TRBJ1-1; 7 bases match TRBD1. The length of the CDR3 is 14 residues. Germline CDR1 and CDR2: MNHEY and SVGEGT. V dropped 6 bases and J dropped 1; count of bases not matched to a gene: 5. The DNA of the CDR3 is TGTGCCAGCAGGGCATGGACAGGGAACACTGAAGCTTTCTTT. Protein sequence: CASRAWTGNTEAFF.

This clonotype was observed at least ten times. The rearrangement uses TRBV15 and TRBJ2-3; the D gene could be TRBD1 or TRBD2 (5 bases each). Trimming took off 3 bases at V and 6 bases at J, with 19 bases between the two ends. In germline, CDR1 is LNHNV, CDR2 YYDKDF (reference sequence). The CDR3 loop spans 16 amino acids. In nucleotides, the CDR3 is TGTGCCACCAGCAGTAGTAGGGACGAGGACTGGGATACGCAGTATTTT. Translating it yields CATSSSRDEDWDTQYF.

V usage is TRBV6-6 and J usage is TRBJ2-7; D gene ambiguous. Germline V CDR1 and CDR2: MNHNY, SVGAGI (reference sequence). This CDR3 contains 14 residues. Trimming pared 1 base from V and 4 bases from J, leaving 11 bases between. CDR3 nucleotide sequence: TGTGCCAGCAGTTACTTCGTAGGGTGGTACGAGCAGTACTTC. It yields the protein CASSYFVGWYEQYF.

This clonotype was detected many times. V usage is TRBV5-1 and J usage is TRBJ2-4, with TRBD2 as a possible D gene (5 bases). There are 16 residues in the CDR3. V lost 4 bases and J lost 0, with 14 bases in between. Germline V gene data show CDR1 as SGHRS and CDR2 as YFSETQ. The CDR3 reads CASSASTGIAKNIQYF. CDR3 DNA: TGCGCCAGCAGCGCCTCTACCGGGATAGCCAAAAACATTCAGTACTTC.

The chain couples TRBV12-3 or TRBV12-4 to TRBJ2-7, with D hard to call. The germline V and J ends were trimmed by 3 bases and 3 bases, with 9 bases remaining between them. This CDR3 comprises 13 residues. The CDR3 DNA reads TGTGCCAGCAGTTTGAGCCGGCTCTACGAGCAGTACTTC. This codes for CASSLSRLYEQYF.

This clonotype has a count of ten or more. The chain couples TRBV13 to TRBJ1-1, with 7 bases matching TRBD1. CDR1 is PRHDT and CDR2 is FYEKMQ in the germline V gene (reference sequence). The ends lost 0 bases at V and 4 bases at J; junction bases unmatched: 5. This CDR3 contains 15 residues. The CDR3 loop is CASSLGTGLGTEAFF. CDR3 sequence (DNA): TGTGCCAGCAGCTTAGGGACAGGGCTGGGCACTGAAGCTTTCTTT.

This clonotype was picked up many times. The V gene is TRBV9, the J gene TRBJ1-4; a possible D gene is TRBD1 (5 bases). The CDR3 contains 15 residues. V was clipped by 4 bases and J by 7 bases, with 17 bases between them. Per the germline V gene, CDR1 is SGDLS and CDR2 is YYNGEE. The CDR3 here is CASSPGTVRGEKLFF. CDR3 DNA: TGTGCCAGCAGCCCCGGGACGGTTCGGGGTGAAAAACTGTTTTTT.

This clonotype was observed many times. The rearrangement links TRBV3-1 to TRBJ2-7; 8 bases match TRBD2. Germline values: CDR1 LGHDT, CDR2 YNNKEL (reference sequence). The CDR3 is 15 amino acids. V was pared by 1 base and J by 4 bases, with 6 bases of the junction left unmatched. In DNA, the CDR3 is TGTGCCAGCAGCCAAGCGGGGGGGGCAACTTACGAGCAGTACTTC. As protein: CASSQAGGATYEQYF.

The chain recombines TRBV13 with TRBJ2-1; the match to TRBD2 covers 9 bases. The junction had 2 bases not matched to a gene; V was cut back by 3 bases and J by 5 bases. The CDR3 extends over 14 amino acids. Germline values: CDR1 PRHDT, CDR2 FYEKMQ (reference sequence). As DNA, the CDR3 is TGTGCCAGCAGCTTTAGCGGGGGCAACAATGAGCAGTTCTTC. The encoded protein is CASSFSGGNNEQFF.

Concerning this clonotype: Its ends do not fully match the called genes, so a read error is possible. V gene TRBV10-1 combines with J gene TRBJ2-2; 12 bases are a match to TRBD2. Germline V gene sequence: CDR1 WNHNN, CDR2 SYGVQD (reference sequence). This CDR3 spans 16 amino acids. In DNA, the CDR3 is TGCGTCAGCAGTGAAGCTAGCGGGAGGGCCGCCGGGGAGCTGTTTTTT. Its protein product is CVSSEASGRAAGELFF.

This clonotype appeared many times. The junction and the germline gene differ at one end; a read error may be behind it. V and J are TRBV2 and TRBJ1-1; the D gene is possibly TRBD1 (6 bases). The V gene's germline CDR1 is SNHLY and CDR2 FYNNEI. The CDR3 sequence is 11 residues long. CDR3: CAGGAGTTAFF. CDR3 nucleotides: TGCGCTGGGGGGGCTGGGACTACGGCTTTCTTT.

The V gene is TRBV20-1, the J gene TRBJ1-3; unclear D gene. CDR3 length: 13 amino acids. The V end was cut by 6 bases, the J end by 4 bases, with 13 bases between. Germline loops: CDR1 DFQATT, CDR2 SNEGSKA (reference sequence). CDR3 DNA: TGCAGTGCAGGACGGATAGGAGGAAACACCATATATTTT. Residues: CSAGRIGGNTIYF.

Concerning this clonotype: Possible read error: a much larger clone is one base away. This chain links TRBV28 with TRBJ2-7; no definite D call. In germline, CDR1 is MDHEN, CDR2 SYDVKM. The CDR3 extends over 11 amino acids. V dropped 0 bases and J dropped 5 bases, with 2 bases sitting between them. Here the CDR3 reads CASSLWNEQYF. The CDR3 bases are TGTGCCAGCAGTTTATGGAACGAGCAGTACTTC.

This clonotype was recorded at least ten times. CDR3 amino acids: CASSIGGTNTEAFF. The CDR3 nucleotides read TGTGCCAGTAGTATAGGGGGGACGAACACTGAAGCTTTCTTT. The chain recombines TRBV19 with TRBJ1-1, with TRBD1 as a possible D gene (5 bases). Germline CDR1 LNHDA, CDR2 SQIVND (reference sequence). This CDR3 spans 14 amino acids. V dropped 1 base and J dropped 1 base, with 7 bases sitting between them.

This clonotype has at least ten counts. The gene calls are TRBV6-5 and TRBJ1-1, with D hard to call. CDR1 and CDR2 (germline): MNHEY, SVGAGI. The CDR3 is 12 residues long. V was trimmed by 4 bases and J by 1 base, leaving 4 bases between them. The CDR3 protein is CASSSTNTEAFF. The CDR3, as DNA: TGTGCCAGCAGTTCTACGAACACTGAAGCTTTCTTT.

The CDR3 region has the DNA TGTGCTAGTGTCGGGACGGCGGAAGGAAACACCATATATTTT. Translating gives CASVGTAEGNTIYF. V usage is TRBV12-5 and J usage is TRBJ1-3, with D possibly matching TRBD1 (5 bases). The CDR3 spans 14 residues. The V and J ends lost 7 bases and 4 bases respectively, with 14 bases between them. Germline V gene lookup returns CDR1 LGHNT and CDR2 FRNRAP.

There are many counts of this clonotype. V is TRBV6-5 and J is TRBJ2-1; perhaps TRBD1 as D (6 bases). The germline CDR1 and CDR2 sequences are MNHEY and SVGAGI. CDR3 length: 16 amino acids. V gave up 6 bases and J gave up 6 bases, with 21 bases separating them. Here the CDR3 reads CASSPSRDKRGNEQFF. The CDR3 DNA reads TGTGCCAGCAGCCCCTCTAGGGACAAGAGGGGCAATGAGCAGTTCTTC.